Presented here are 27 T cell receptor beta chains from one specimen sequenced in a study of blood T cell repertoires in COVID-19 (dated by TCRdb to 2020 to 2022). Library generation was performed with the immunoSEQ multiplex PCR assay. TCRdb mirrors the immuneACCESS table, restricted to in-frame sequences. Some clones are absent from its copies; in checked studies, under half trace to an unresolved V gene, and the reason for the others is unknown. Across this sample there are roughly 310,000 clones, with about nine tenths seen only once. The top ten constitute 2.9% of the sample. Source material: peripheral blood. These receptors all come from a woman aged 25 to 45 with COVID-19, enrolled during active disease.

The V gene is TRBV5-1, the J gene TRBJ2-1, with D possibly matching TRBD2 (6 bases). The CDR3 contains 13 residues. Germline V CDR1 and CDR2: SGHRS, YFSETQ. Trimming took 0 bases from V and 7 from J, leaving 8 bases between them. The CDR3 region is CASSLAEGNEQFF. DNA for the CDR3: TGCGCCAGCAGCTTGGCGGAGGGGAATGAGCAGTTCTTC. Full variable domain (remainder filled in from reference TRBV5-1 and TRBJ2-1): KAGVTQTPRYLIKTRGQQVTLSCSPISGHRSVSWYQQTPGQGLQFLFEYFSETQRNKGNFPGRFSGRQFSNSRSEMNVSTLELGDSALYLCASSLAEGNEQFFGPGTRLTVL.

The rearrangement uses TRBV24-1 and TRBJ2-3, with TRBD2 identical over 10 bases. Germline V lookup: CDR1 KGHDR, CDR2 SFDVKD. Trimming at V came to 3 bases and at J to 0 bases, leaving 2 bases not matched to a gene. This CDR3 is built from 16 residues. This chain's CDR3 is CATSDGLAASTDTQYF. The CDR3 nucleotides are TGTGCCACCAGTGATGGACTAGCGGCTAGCACAGATACGCAGTATTTT.

CDR3 nucleotide sequence: TGTGCGGTGGGAGTGGACGGGGTCTACGAGCAGTACTTC. The encoded protein is CAVGVDGVYEQYF. This sequence joins TRBV30 and TRBJ2-7; maybe TRBD2 (5 bases). Germline loops: CDR1 GTSNPN, CDR2 SVGIG (reference sequence). This CDR3 comprises 13 residues. The variable domain in full, with the rest retrieved from reference TRBV30 and TRBJ2-7, is SQTIHQWPATLVQPVGSPLSLECTVEGTSNPNLYWYRQAAGRGLQLLFYSVGIGQISSEVPQNLSASRPQDRQFILSSKKLLLSDSGFYLCAVGVDGVYEQYFGPGTRLTVT.

The J gene is TRBJ2-5, the V gene TRBV5-1; 8 nucleotides align to TRBD2. Trimming took 0 bases from V and 5 from J; bases not matched to a gene: 6. Looked up from germline, CDR1 is SGHRS and CDR2 is YFSETQ. This CDR3 comprises 15 residues. CDR3 residues: CASSLDVSGVETQYF. The CDR3 bases are TGCGCCAGCAGCTTGGATGTTAGCGGGGTGGAGACCCAGTACTTC.

The V and J genes are TRBV19 and TRBJ1-1; D remains unclear. Trimming shortened V by 3 bases and J by 0 bases, and 8 bases separated the two germline ends. Per germline, CDR1 LNHDA and CDR2 SQIVND (reference sequence). The CDR3 extends over 14 amino acids. The CDR3 protein is CASSIPTVNTEAFF. CDR3 nucleotide sequence: TGTGCCAGTAGTATCCCAACAGTGAACACTGAAGCTTTCTTT.

A few counts support this clone. Other DNA sequences in the same sample also yield this CDR3. CDR3 DNA: TGTGCCTGGAGTGTACGGGCAGGGAGCAATCAGCCCCAGCATTTT. It specifies CAWSVRAGSNQPQHF. The chain links TRBV30 to TRBJ1-5; D possibly corresponds to TRBD1 (5 bases). With 0 bases removed from V and 1 base from J, the gap between germline ends came to 10 bases. The CDR3 is made up of 15 amino acids. Germline assignment: CDR1 GTSNPN and CDR2 SVGIG (reference sequence).

The V call is TRBV2, the J call TRBJ2-1, with D perhaps matching TRBD2 (6 bases). Trimming removed 6 bases from V and 4 bases from J, with 13 bases in between. There are 14 residues in the CDR3. CDR1 SNHLY and CDR2 FYNNEI come from the germline V gene. For the CDR3, the DNA is TGTGCCAGCAGCGGGGGTGGATCTTACAATGAGCAGTTCTTC. It codes for CASSGGGSYNEQFF.

The chain joins TRBV28 to TRBJ2-7; 7 bases are shared with TRBD2. This CDR3 has 16 residues. The junction had 13 bases not matched to a gene; V was cut back by 8 bases and J by 0 bases. CDR1 MDHEN and CDR2 SYDVKM come from the germline V gene. CDR3: CASCSLGEGSSYEQYF. CDR3 sequence (DNA): TGTGCCAGCTGCTCCCTTGGGGAGGGGAGCTCCTACGAGCAGTACTTC.

The V and J genes are TRBV7-6 and TRBJ1-3; TRBD1 agrees at 7 bases. This CDR3 comprises 16 residues. CDR1 SGHVS and CDR2 FNYEAQ come from the germline V gene. The V gene end was trimmed by 3 bases and the J gene end by 2 bases; junction bases not matched to a gene: 7. The CDR3 DNA is TGTGCCAGCAGCTTCAAGTACAGGGGCCCTGGAAACACCATATATTTT. It yields the protein CASSFKYRGPGNTIYF.

In DNA form, the CDR3 reads TGTGCCAGCAGCCAATCTAACTTAGAAGCTTTCTTT. Protein sequence: CASSQSNLEAFF. The gene calls are TRBV16 and TRBJ1-1; D remains ambiguous. The CDR3 sequence is 12 residues long. V was pared by 0 bases and J by 8 bases, with 7 bases between. Germline V gene data show CDR1 as KGHSY and CDR2 as FQNENV.

The chain employs TRBV19 and TRBJ2-5; 12 bases match TRBD1. V gave up 4 bases and J gave up 7 bases; unmatched junction bases: 13. CDR3 size: 17 residues. Germline CDR1 is LNHDA and CDR2 is SQIVND (reference sequence). In DNA form, the CDR3 reads TGTGCCAGTAGTACGCGACCGGGACAGGGGGCGCCAGCGACCCAGTACTTC. It codes for CASSTRPGQGAPATQYF.

The V gene is TRBV3-1 (or the pseudogene TRBV3-2), the J gene TRBJ2-1; 11 bases match TRBD2. The junction had 16 bases not matched to a gene; V was cut back by 2 bases and J by 1 base. The CDR3 spans 21 residues. The V gene's germline CDR1 is LGHDT and CDR2 YNNKEL (reference sequence). CDR3 coding DNA: TGTGCCAGCAGCCAATCCTTGGGGGGTAGCGGGAGGGCCGGGTCCTACAATGAGCAGTTCTTC. It codes for CASSQSLGGSGRAGSYNEQFF.

This chain uses TRBV11-2 with TRBJ1-4, with 7 bases lining up with TRBD1. V trimming: 5 bases; J trimming: 5 bases; junction bases outside the gene matches: 8. Per the germline V gene, CDR1 is SGHAT and CDR2 is FQNNGV. The CDR3 spans 15 residues. The CDR3 DNA reads as TGTGCCAGCAGCACATCCGGGACAGCCAATGAAAAACTGTTTTTT. It yields the protein CASSTSGTANEKLFF.

V usage is TRBV3-1 (or the pseudogene TRBV3-2) and J usage is TRBJ2-1, with D possibly TRBD2 on 5 matching bases. The CDR3 runs 16 residues. Trimming left V 3 bases short and J 8 bases short, with 20 bases between. Germline CDR1 and CDR2: LGHDT and YNNKEL (reference sequence). The CDR3 loop reads CASSHPLVRGSYEQFF. The CDR3 region has the DNA TGTGCCAGCAGCCATCCCCTTGTCAGAGGGTCCTATGAGCAGTTCTTC.

The chain combines TRBV27 with TRBJ1-2; 9 nucleotides line up with TRBD1. CDR3 length: 15 residues. Looked up from germline, CDR1 is MNHEY and CDR2 is SMNVEV (reference sequence). J lost 8 bases, V lost 5 bases, and 12 bases had no gene match. The CDR3 reads CASSPRQGVLPGYTF. CDR3 DNA: TGTGCCAGCAGTCCGCGACAGGGGGTATTGCCAGGCTACACCTTC.

Only a few counts were recorded for this clone. The V call is TRBV7-2, the J call TRBJ2-7; 13 bases are a match to TRBD2. This CDR3 spans 16 amino acids. Germline V lookup: CDR1 SGHTA, CDR2 FQGNSA. J was trimmed by 1 base and V by 3 bases; bases with no gene match: 3. In DNA form, the CDR3 reads TGTGCCAGCAGCTTGAGGGGACTAGCGGGGTCCTACGAGCAGTACTTC. Translated, it gives CASSLRGLAGSYEQYF.

J is TRBJ2-7 and V is TRBV18, with 7 bases lining up with TRBD1. After removal of 4 bases from V and 3 bases from J, the junction contained 3 bases not matched to a gene. The CDR3 runs 13 residues. Germline lookup yields CDR1 KGHSH and CDR2 LQKENI. CDR3 in DNA: TGTGCCAGCTCACTTGGACAGGACTACGAGCAGTACTTC. It yields the protein CASSLGQDYEQYF.

CDR3 sequence reads: CASSEGPGTGIGKNIQYF. CDR3 DNA: TGTGCCAGCAGTGAAGGACCCGGGACAGGGATTGGCAAAAACATTCAGTACTTC. This rearrangement joins TRBV6-1 to TRBJ2-4; TRBD1 aligns across 9 bases. Germline trimming cut 1 base from V and 3 bases from J; bases unmatched to any gene: 10. The length of the CDR3 is 18 residues. Germline V gene lookup returns CDR1 MNHNS and CDR2 SASEGT.

This chain uses TRBV27 with TRBJ2-2, with D hard to call. With 0 bases removed from V and 4 bases from J, the gap between germline ends came to 9 bases. The CDR3 spans 15 residues. The germline V gene encodes CDR1 MNHEY and CDR2 SMNVEV (reference sequence). The CDR3 nucleotides are TGTGCCAGCAGTTTATCCCGCGGTCTCACCGGGGAGCTGTTTTTT. It yields the protein CASSLSRGLTGELFF.

This sequence joins TRBV27 and TRBJ2-3; 10 nucleotides agree with TRBD2. The CDR3 contains 16 residues. V was pared by 5 bases and J by 4 bases, with 9 bases of the junction left unmatched. Germline-derived CDR1 and CDR2 are MNHEY and SMNVEV (reference sequence). The CDR3 region has the DNA TGTGCCAGCAGTCCCTGGACTAGCGGAGCATCAGATACGCAGTATTTT. This translates into CASSPWTSGASDTQYF.

The J gene is TRBJ1-2, the V gene TRBV3-1 (or the pseudogene TRBV3-2); TRBD1 matches 8 bases. The CDR3 loop spans 16 amino acids. V lost 4 bases and J lost 4; bases outside the gene matches: 11. The germline V gene has CDR1 LGHDT and CDR2 YNNKEL (reference sequence). The CDR3 sequence: CASSPTGTGKIYGYTF. The CDR3 coding sequence is TGTGCCAGCAGCCCCACCGGGACAGGTAAAATCTATGGCTACACCTTC.

V is TRBV6-5 and J is TRBJ1-2; D gene ambiguous. The CDR3 contains 11 residues. Looked up from germline, CDR1 is MNHEY and CDR2 is SVGAGI. V lost 8 bases, J lost 6 bases, and 10 bases lay in between. The CDR3 region has the DNA TGTGCCAGCGGTAAAACAGATGGCTACACCTTC. This encodes CASGKTDGYTF.

The chain has TRBV11-3 and TRBJ2-5, with a tentative D call TRBD2 (6 bases). Trimming removed 4 bases from V and 5 bases from J, with 17 bases in between. Germline V gene lookup returns CDR1 SGHNT and CDR2 YENEEA. There are 15 residues in the CDR3. The CDR3 DNA follows: TGTGCCAGCAGCTACCGGTCTGGGGGAGGCGAGACCCAGTACTTC. This sequence encodes CASSYRSGGGETQYF.

The CDR3 loop reads CASSLWVSGSLAGELFF. The CDR3 DNA reads as TGTGCCAGCAGTTTATGGGTTAGCGGGAGTTTGGCCGGGGAGCTGTTTTTT. The V and J genes are TRBV27 and TRBJ2-2; 9 bases are shared with TRBD2. The CDR3 extends over 17 amino acids. Germline V gene lookup returns CDR1 MNHEY and CDR2 SMNVEV (reference sequence). V lost 1 base, J lost 6 bases, and 9 bases stayed unmatched.

Only a few counts were recorded for this clone. V gene TRBV2 combines with J gene TRBJ1-3, with 10 bases fitting TRBD1. V lost 6 bases to trimming and J lost 4 bases; unmatched junction nucleotides: 6. The CDR3 is 15 amino acids. Germline CDR1 is SNHLY and CDR2 is FYNNEI. This chain's CDR3 is CASSVGQGTGNTIYF. DNA for the CDR3: TGTGCCAGCAGCGTGGGACAGGGGACCGGAAACACCATATATTTT.

Only a few counts were recorded for this clone. The CDR3 DNA reads TGTGCCAGCAGTCCCCCCCGGACAACTAGCGGGAGGGCCTGGGGGTACGAGCAGTACTTC. Its translation is CASSPPRTTSGRAWGYEQYF. The V call is TRBV27, the J call TRBJ2-7; 13 nucleotides agree with TRBD2. The length of the CDR3 is 20 residues. V lost 5 bases and J lost 4; bases outside the gene matches: 20. Per the germline V gene, CDR1 is MNHEY and CDR2 is SMNVEV (reference sequence).

The V call is TRBV24-1, the J call TRBJ2-6; D remains ambiguous. The CDR3 loop spans 16 amino acids. Germline loops: CDR1 KGHDR, CDR2 SFDVKD. V gave up 4 bases and J gave up 2 bases, with 11 bases separating them. In nucleotides, the CDR3 is TGTGCCACCAGTGAGACCAGCGTTCCTGGGGCCAACGTCCTGACTTTC. Amino acid sequence: CATSETSVPGANVLTF.